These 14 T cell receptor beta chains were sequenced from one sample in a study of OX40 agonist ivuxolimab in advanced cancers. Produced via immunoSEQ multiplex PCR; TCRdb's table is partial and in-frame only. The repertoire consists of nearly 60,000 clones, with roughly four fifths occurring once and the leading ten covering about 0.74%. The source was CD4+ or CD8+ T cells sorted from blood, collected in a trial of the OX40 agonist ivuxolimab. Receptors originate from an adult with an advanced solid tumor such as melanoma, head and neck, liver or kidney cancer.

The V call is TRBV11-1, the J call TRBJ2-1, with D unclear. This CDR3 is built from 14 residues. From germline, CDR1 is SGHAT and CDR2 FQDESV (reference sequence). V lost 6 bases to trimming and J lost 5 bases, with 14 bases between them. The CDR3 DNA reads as TGTGCCAGCAGTACATTCCCCCAACACAATGAGCAGTTCTTC. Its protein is CASSTFPQHNEQFF.

The CDR3 sequence: CASSEEWETQYF. DNA for the CDR3: TGCGCCAGCAGTGAGGAATGGGAGACCCAGTACTTC. The chain carries TRBV10-2 and TRBJ2-5; unclear D gene. Trimming removed 2 bases from V and 5 bases from J, with 6 bases in between. The CDR3 extends over 12 amino acids. Per the germline V gene, CDR1 is WSHSY and CDR2 is SAAADI.

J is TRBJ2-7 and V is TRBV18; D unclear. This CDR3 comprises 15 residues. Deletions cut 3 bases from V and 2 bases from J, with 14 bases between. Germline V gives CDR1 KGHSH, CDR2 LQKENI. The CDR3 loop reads CASSPTAAVTYEQYF. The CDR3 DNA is TGTGCCAGCTCACCCACCGCGGCGGTAACCTACGAGCAGTACTTC.

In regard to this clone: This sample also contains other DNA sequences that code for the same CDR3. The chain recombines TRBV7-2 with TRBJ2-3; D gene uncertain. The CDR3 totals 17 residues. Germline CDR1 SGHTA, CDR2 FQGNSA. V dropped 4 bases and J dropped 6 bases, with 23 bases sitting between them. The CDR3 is CASSSPSTATGSDTQYF. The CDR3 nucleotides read TGTGCCAGCAGCTCGCCTTCTACAGCTACGGGTTCGGATACGCAGTATTTT.

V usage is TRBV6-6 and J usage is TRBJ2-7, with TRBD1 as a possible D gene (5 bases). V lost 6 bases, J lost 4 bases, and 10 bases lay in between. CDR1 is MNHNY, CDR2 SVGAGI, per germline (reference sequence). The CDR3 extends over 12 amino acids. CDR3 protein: CASRKQVYEQYF. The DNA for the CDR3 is TGTGCCAGCAGAAAACAGGTTTACGAGCAGTACTTC.

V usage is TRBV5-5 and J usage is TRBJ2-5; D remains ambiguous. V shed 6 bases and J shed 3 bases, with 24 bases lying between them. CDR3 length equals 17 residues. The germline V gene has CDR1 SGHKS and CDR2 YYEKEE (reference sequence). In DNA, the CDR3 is TGTGCCAGCACCGGTTGGGGTGGCCAAGGGATAAAAGAGACCCAGTACTTC. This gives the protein CASTGWGGQGIKETQYF.

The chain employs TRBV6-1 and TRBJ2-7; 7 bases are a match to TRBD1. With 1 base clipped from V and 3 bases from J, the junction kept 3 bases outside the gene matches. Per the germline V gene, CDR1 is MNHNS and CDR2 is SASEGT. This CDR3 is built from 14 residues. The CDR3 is CASSEGTGHYEQYF. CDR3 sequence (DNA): TGTGCCAGCAGTGAAGGGACAGGACACTACGAGCAGTACTTC.

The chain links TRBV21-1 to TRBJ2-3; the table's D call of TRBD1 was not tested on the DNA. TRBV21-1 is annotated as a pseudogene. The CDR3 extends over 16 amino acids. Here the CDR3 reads CAILGQPRPSTDTQYF. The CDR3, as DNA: TGTGCCATCCTCGGACAGCCTCGACCTAGCACAGATACGCAGTATTTT.

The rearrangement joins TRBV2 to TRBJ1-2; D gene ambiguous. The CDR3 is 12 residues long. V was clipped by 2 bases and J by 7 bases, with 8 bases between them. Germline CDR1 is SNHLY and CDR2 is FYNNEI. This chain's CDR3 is CASSEFPGGYTF. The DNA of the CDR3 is TGTGCCAGCAGTGAATTCCCAGGTGGCTACACCTTC.

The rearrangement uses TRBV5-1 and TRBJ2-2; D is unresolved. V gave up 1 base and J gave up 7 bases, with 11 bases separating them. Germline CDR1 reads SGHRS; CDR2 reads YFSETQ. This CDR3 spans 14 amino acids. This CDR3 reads CASSLNLLGGELFF. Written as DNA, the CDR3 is TGCGCCAGCAGCTTGAACCTGTTAGGCGGGGAGCTGTTTTTT.

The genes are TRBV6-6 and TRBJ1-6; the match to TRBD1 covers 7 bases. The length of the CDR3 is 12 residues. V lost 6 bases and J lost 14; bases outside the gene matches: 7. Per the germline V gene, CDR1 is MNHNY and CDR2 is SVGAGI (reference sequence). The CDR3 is CASRKGANALHF. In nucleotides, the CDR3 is TGTGCCAGCAGGAAGGGGGCTAATGCCCTCCACTTT.

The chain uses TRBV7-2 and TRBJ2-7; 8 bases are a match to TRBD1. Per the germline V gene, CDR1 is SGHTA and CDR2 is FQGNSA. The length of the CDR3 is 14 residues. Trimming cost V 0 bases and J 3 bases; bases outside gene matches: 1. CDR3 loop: CASSLARGLYEQYF. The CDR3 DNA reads TGTGCCAGCAGCTTAGCCAGGGGGCTCTACGAGCAGTACTTC.

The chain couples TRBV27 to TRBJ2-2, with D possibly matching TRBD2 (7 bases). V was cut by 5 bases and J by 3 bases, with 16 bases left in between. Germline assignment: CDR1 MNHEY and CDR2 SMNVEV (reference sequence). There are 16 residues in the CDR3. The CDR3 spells CASSLLGGPHTGELFF. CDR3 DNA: TGTGCCAGCAGTCTCCTCGGGGGGCCTCACACCGGGGAGCTGTTTTTT.

CDR3 nucleotide sequence: TGTGCCAGCAGCCTAGGGCGGGGTCAAGAGACCCAGTACTTC. This sequence encodes CASSLGRGQETQYF. The chain is built from TRBV7-6 and TRBJ2-5; weak D call: TRBD2 (6 bases). CDR1 and CDR2 (germline): SGHVS, FNYEAQ. The CDR3 runs 14 residues. V was cut by 5 bases and J by 2 bases, with 12 bases left in between.